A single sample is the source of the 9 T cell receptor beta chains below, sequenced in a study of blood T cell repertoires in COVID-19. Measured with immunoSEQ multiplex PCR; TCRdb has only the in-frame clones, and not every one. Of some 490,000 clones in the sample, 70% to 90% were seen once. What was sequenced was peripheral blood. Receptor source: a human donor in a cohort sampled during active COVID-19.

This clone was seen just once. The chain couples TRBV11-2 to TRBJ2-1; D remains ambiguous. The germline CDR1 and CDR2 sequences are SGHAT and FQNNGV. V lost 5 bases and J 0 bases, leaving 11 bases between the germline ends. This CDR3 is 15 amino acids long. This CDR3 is CASSTQTSSYNEQFF. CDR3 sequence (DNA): TGTGCCAGCAGCACCCAAACGAGCTCCTACAATGAGCAGTTCTTC.

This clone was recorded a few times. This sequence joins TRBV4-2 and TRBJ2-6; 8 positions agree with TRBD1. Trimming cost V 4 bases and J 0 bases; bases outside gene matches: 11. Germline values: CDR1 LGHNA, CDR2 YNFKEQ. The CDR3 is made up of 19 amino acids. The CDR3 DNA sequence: TGTGCCAGCAGCCCCGGACAGGGAAGGAAGGGCTCTGGGGCCAACGTCCTGACTTTC. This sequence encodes CASSPGQGRKGSGANVLTF.

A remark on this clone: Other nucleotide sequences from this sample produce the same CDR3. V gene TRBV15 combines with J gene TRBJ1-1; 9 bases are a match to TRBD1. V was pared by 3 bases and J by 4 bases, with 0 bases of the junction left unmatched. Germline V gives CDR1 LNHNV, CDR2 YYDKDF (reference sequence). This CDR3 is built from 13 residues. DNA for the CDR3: TGTGCCACCAGCAGGGACAGGGGCACTGAAGCTTTCTTT. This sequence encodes CATSRDRGTEAFF.

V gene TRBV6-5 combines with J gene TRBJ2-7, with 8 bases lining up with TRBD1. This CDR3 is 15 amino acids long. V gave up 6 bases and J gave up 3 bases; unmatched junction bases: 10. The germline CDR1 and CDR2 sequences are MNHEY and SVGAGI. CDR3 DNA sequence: TGTGCCAGCAGAAAGACAGGGGCGCCCGACTACGAGCAGTACTTC. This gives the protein CASRKTGAPDYEQYF.

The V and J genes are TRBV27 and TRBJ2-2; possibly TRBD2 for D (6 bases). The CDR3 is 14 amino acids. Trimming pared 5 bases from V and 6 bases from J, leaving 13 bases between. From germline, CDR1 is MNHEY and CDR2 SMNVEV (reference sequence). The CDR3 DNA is TGTGCCAGCAGTAATAAGGGAGGAGCCGGGGAGCTGTTTTTT. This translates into CASSNKGGAGELFF.

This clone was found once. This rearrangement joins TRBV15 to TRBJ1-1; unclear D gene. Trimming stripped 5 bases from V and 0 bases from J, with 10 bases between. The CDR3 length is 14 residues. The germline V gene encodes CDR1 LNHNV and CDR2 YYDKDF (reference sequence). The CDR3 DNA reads TGTGCCACCAGCCTCGGGAGTCTGAACACTGAAGCTTTCTTT. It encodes CATSLGSLNTEAFF.

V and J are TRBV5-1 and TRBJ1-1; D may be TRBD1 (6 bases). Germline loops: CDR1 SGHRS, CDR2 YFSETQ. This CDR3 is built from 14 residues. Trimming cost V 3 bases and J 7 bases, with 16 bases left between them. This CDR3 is CASSSRTARNEAFF. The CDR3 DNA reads TGCGCCAGCAGCTCCCGGACAGCCAGGAATGAAGCTTTCTTT.

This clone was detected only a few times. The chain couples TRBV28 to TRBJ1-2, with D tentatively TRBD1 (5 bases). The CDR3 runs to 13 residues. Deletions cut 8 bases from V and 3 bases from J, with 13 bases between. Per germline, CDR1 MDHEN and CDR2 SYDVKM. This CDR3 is CASQRMTDYGYTF. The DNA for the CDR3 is TGTGCCAGCCAACGGATGACAGACTATGGCTACACCTTC.

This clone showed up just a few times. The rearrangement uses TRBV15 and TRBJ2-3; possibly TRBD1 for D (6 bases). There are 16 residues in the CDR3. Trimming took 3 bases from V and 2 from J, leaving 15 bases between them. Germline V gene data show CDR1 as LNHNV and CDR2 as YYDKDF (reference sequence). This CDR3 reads CATSRSTGGYTDTQYF. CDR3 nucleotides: TGTGCCACCAGCAGGTCGACAGGCGGCTACACAGATACGCAGTATTTT.